A single sample gave rise to the 20 T cell receptor beta chains below, sequenced in a study of T-cell reconstitution after alpha-beta-depleted transplantation in children. For TCRbeta, the library was prepared with unique molecular identifiers. TCRdb analysed the PCR reads with MiXCR anew, one entry per CDR3 protein. This table has 640,000 or so distinct CDR3 sequences, around 16% appearing once. The sample consisted of PBMCs from the stem cell graft donor, taken from the stem cell graft. The receptors were gathered from a human donor who donated a stem cell graft to a child with acute myeloid leukemia.

The V and J genes are TRBV28 and TRBJ1-2; tentative D call: TRBD1 (5 bases). The CDR3 runs 15 residues. The ends were cut back, 4 bases at V and 0 bases at J, with 12 bases in the middle. Germline V gene data show CDR1 as MDHEN and CDR2 as SYDVKM. CDR3 sequence reads: CASSSTLGANYGYTF. CDR3 in DNA: TGTGCCAGCAGTTCCACCCTAGGGGCTAACTATGGCTACACCTTC.

Concerning this clonotype: One base away lies a much larger clone, so this may be a sequencing read error. The rearrangement links TRBV20-1 to TRBJ2-7, with 7 bases that match TRBD2. Per germline, CDR1 DFQATT and CDR2 SNEGSKA (reference sequence). This CDR3 region has 14 residues. For the CDR3, the DNA is TGCAGTGCTAGAGTGGCTAGCGGTTCCTACGACCAGTACTTC. Encoded protein: CSARVASGSYDQYF.

This clonotype was observed a handful of times. The genes are TRBV2 and TRBJ2-7; no clear D. The V end was cut by 6 bases, the J end by 2 bases, with 11 bases between. Germline V gene lookup returns CDR1 SNHLY and CDR2 FYNNEI. The CDR3 extends over 13 amino acids. The CDR3 DNA is TGTGCCAGCAGGTCAGACGGAACCTACGAGCAGTACGTC. Protein sequence: CASRSDGTYEQYV.

Many counts were recorded for this clonotype. The chain employs TRBV12-3 or TRBV12-4 and TRBJ2-1; D is possibly TRBD1 (6 bases). The CDR3 covers 13 residues. Trimming cost V 2 bases and J 6 bases, with 8 bases left between them. As DNA, the CDR3 is TGTGCCAGCAGTTTAAACAGGGTCAATGAGCAGTTCTTC. Amino acids: CASSLNRVNEQFF.

This clonotype was detected only a few times. This could be a read error, since a much larger clone is one nucleotide away. The chain couples TRBV20-1 to TRBJ2-7; 7 bases are a match to TRBD1. There are 16 residues in the CDR3. Per germline, CDR1 DFQATT and CDR2 SNEGSKA (reference sequence). CDR3 in amino acids: CCARGLTGVGDYEQYF. The CDR3 nucleotides read TGCTGTGCTAGAGGCTTAACAGGGGTGGGAGACTACGAGCAGTACTTC.

The J gene is TRBJ2-7, the V gene TRBV10-3; D unclear. The germline V gene encodes CDR1 ENHRY and CDR2 SYGVKD. V was shortened by 3 bases and J by 5 bases, with 17 bases between the two germline ends. CDR3 length equals 15 residues. DNA for the CDR3: TGTGCCATCAGTGAAAAGGGATCTACGAGCCACGAGCAGTACGTC. Its translation: CAISEKGSTSHEQYV.

The V and J genes are TRBV5-1 and TRBJ2-7, with a tentative D call TRBD2 (5 bases). Germline values: CDR1 SGHRS, CDR2 YFSETQ. The CDR3 totals 13 residues. V was cut by 8 bases and J by 3 bases, with 15 bases left in between. CDR3 nucleotides: TGCGCCAGTTTCCTAGCCCCTGGCTACGAGCAGTACGTC. Residues: CASFLAPGYEQYV.

This chain links TRBV27 with TRBJ2-1; D possibly matches TRBD1 or TRBD2 (5 bases each). Germline values: CDR1 MNHEY, CDR2 SMNVEV (reference sequence). CDR3 length: 13 amino acids. The V and J ends lost 5 bases and 7 bases respectively, with 12 bases between them. CDR3 residues: CASSPNRRNEQFF. Written as DNA, the CDR3 is TGTGCCAGCAGTCCAAACAGGAGGAATGAGCAGTTCTTC.

This clonotype came up many times. This chain links TRBV20-1 with TRBJ1-5; a weak D match, TRBD1 (6 bases). V lost 5 bases to trimming and J lost 2 bases, with 10 bases between them. This CDR3 spans 13 amino acids. Germline V gives CDR1 DFQATT, CDR2 SNEGSKA (reference sequence). The CDR3 DNA sequence: TGCAGTGCTCGTCGGACAGGCAATCAGCCCCAGCATTTT. Translated, it gives CSARRTGNQPQHF.

In the case of this clonotype: This could be a read error, since a much larger clone is one nucleotide away. This sequence joins TRBV20-1 and TRBJ2-1; D unresolved. Germline V lookup: CDR1 DFQATT, CDR2 SNEGSKA (reference sequence). There are 15 residues in the CDR3. The CDR3 DNA reads as TGCAGTGCTAGAGCGGGCTTATCCTCCTACAATGAGCCGTTCTTC. It translates to CSARAGLSSYNEPFF.

This clonotype occurred a few times. The chain is built from TRBV7-2 and TRBJ2-3; the match to TRBD1 covers 7 bases. Germline V gene lookup returns CDR1 SGHTA and CDR2 FQGNSA. Losses at the gene ends were 3 bases for V and 0 bases for J; bases not matched to a gene: 9. CDR3 length equals 17 residues. CDR3 coding DNA: TGTGCCAGCAGCTTGTACAGGGGATCCCCCAGCACAGATACGCAGTATTTT. Protein: CASSLYRGSPSTDTQYF.

This clonotype was seen repeatedly, ten times or more. The J gene is TRBJ1-2, the V gene TRBV6-2 or TRBV6-3; D unclear. With 7 bases removed from V and 5 bases from J, the gap between germline ends came to 14 bases. The CDR3 runs to 13 residues. The germline V gene has CDR1 MNHEY and CDR2 SVGEGT. The CDR3 nucleotides read TGTGCCAGCACCAACAGCTTCCTTTATGGCTACACCTTC. Protein product: CASTNSFLYGYTF.

This clonotype has at least ten counts. The V call is TRBV6-1, the J call TRBJ2-2; 8 bases fit TRBD2. Per germline, CDR1 MNHNS and CDR2 SASEGT. V trimming: 6 bases; J trimming: 5 bases; junction bases outside the gene matches: 14. The CDR3 totals 17 residues. The CDR3 DNA reads as TGTGCCAGCAGGCTAACCGGGACTAGGGTCGCTACCGGGGAGCTGTTTTTT. This translates into CASRLTGTRVATGELFF.

Many counts were recorded for this clonotype. At one end the junction does not follow the germline gene, possibly because of a read error. V gene TRBV20-1 combines with J gene TRBJ1-1; 10 bases align to TRBD1. The germline gives CDR1 DFQATT, CDR2 SNEGSKA (reference sequence). The CDR3 has 11 residues. Here the CDR3 DNA reads TGCAGTGCTCGTATCGGGACAGGGGCAAACTTT. This sequence encodes CSARIGTGANF.

There are a few counts of this clonotype. This sequence joins TRBV6-6 and TRBJ2-3; D is unresolved. The germline gives CDR1 MNHNY, CDR2 SVGAGI (reference sequence). Trimming stripped 7 bases from V and 8 bases from J, with 16 bases between. CDR3 length equals 13 residues. In DNA, the CDR3 is TGTGCCAGCATGACGGCTTATCAGATTACGCAGTATTTT. The encoded protein is CASMTAYQITQYF.

The chain recombines TRBV6-1 with TRBJ2-3; no clear D. This CDR3 is built from 12 residues. V lost 3 bases and J 4 bases, leaving 5 bases between the germline ends. Per germline, CDR1 MNHNS and CDR2 SASEGT. In nucleotides, the CDR3 is TGTGCCAGCAGTGACCAGGCAGATACGCAGTATTTT. As protein: CASSDQADTQYF.

This clonotype showed up just a few times. The chain recombines TRBV20-1 with TRBJ1-4, with 7 bases matching TRBD1. V gave up 3 bases and J gave up 1 base; unmatched junction bases: 11. The length of the CDR3 is 17 residues. Germline assignment: CDR1 DFQATT and CDR2 SNEGSKA (reference sequence). CDR3: CSASPAGTALTNEKLFF. As DNA, the CDR3 is TGCAGTGCTAGCCCAGCGGGGACAGCCCTAACTAATGAAAAACTGTTTTTT.

The chain combines TRBV20-1 with TRBJ2-5; D is unclear. With 0 bases removed from V and 6 bases from J, the gap between germline ends came to 8 bases. The CDR3 is 12 amino acids. Germline-derived CDR1 and CDR2 are DFQATT and SNEGSKA (reference sequence). The CDR3 nucleotides read TGCAGTGCTAGAGATTGGGCCCAGACCCAGTACTTC. Amino acid sequence: CSARDWAQTQYF.

This clonotype was seen at least ten times. The chain uses TRBV29-1 and TRBJ2-5; D is undetermined. The CDR3 covers 12 residues. Per the germline V gene, CDR1 is SQVTM and CDR2 is ANQGSEA. V lost 4 bases to trimming and J lost 5 bases, with 11 bases between them. The CDR3 protein is CSVVSAMETQYF. CDR3 nucleotides: TGCAGCGTTGTGTCCGCCATGGAGACCCAGTACTTC.

This clonotype occurred many times. V usage is TRBV12-3 or TRBV12-4 and J usage is TRBJ1-5; a weak D match, TRBD1 (5 bases). Between the trimmed V and J ends, which lost 3 bases and 4 bases, there was a span of 10 bases. CDR3 length equals 14 residues. The CDR3 region has the DNA TGTGCCAGCAGTTTTAGGCGGACAAATCAGCCCCAGCATTTT. It specifies CASSFRRTNQPQHF.